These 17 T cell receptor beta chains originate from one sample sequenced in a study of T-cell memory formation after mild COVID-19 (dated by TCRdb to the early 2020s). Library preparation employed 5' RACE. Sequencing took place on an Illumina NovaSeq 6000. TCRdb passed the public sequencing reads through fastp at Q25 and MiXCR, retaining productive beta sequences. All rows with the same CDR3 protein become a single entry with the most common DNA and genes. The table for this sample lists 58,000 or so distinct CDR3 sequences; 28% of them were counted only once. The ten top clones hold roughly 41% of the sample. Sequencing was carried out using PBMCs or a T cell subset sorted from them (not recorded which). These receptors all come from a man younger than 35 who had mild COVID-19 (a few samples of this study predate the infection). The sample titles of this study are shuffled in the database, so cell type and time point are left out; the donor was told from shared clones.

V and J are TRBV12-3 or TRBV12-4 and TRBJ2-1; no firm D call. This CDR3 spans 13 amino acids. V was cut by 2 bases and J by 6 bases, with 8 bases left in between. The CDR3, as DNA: TGTGCCAGCAGTTTATTCGCGAGCAATGAGCAGTTCTTC. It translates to CASSLFASNEQFF.

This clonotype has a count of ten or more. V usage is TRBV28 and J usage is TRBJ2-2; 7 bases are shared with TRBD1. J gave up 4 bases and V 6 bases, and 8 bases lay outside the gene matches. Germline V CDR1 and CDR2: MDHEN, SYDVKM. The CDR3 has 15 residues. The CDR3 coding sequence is TGTGCCAGCAGGAGCCTCAGGGGGAGCACCGGGGAGCTGTTTTTT. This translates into CASRSLRGSTGELFF.

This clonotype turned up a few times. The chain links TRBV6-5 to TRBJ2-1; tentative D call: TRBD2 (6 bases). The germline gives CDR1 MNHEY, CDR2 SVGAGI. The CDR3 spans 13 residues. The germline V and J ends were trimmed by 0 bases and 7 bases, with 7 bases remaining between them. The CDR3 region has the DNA TGTGCCAGCAGTTACTCGGGGAGGAATGAGCAGTTCTTC. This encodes CASSYSGRNEQFF.

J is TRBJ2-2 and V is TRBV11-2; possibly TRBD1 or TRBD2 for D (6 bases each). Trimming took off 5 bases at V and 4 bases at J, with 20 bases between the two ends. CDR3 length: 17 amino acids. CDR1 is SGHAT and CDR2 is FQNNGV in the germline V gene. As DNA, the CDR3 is TGTGCCAGCAGCCCCAGTCTCGGGGGCGCGAGCACCGGGGAGCTGTTTTTT. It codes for CASSPSLGGASTGELFF.

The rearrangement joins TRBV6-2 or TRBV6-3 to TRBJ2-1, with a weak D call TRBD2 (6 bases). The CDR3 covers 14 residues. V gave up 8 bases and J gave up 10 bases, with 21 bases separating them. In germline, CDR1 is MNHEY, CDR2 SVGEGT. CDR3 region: CASSHGTPRGEQFF. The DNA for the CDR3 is TGTGCCAGCTCCCACGGGACTCCCCGGGGCGAGCAGTTCTTC.

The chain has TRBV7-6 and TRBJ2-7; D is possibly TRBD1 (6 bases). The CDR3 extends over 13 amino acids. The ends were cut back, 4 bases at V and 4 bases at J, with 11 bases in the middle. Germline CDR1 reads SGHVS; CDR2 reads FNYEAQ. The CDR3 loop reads CASSSAGAYEQYF. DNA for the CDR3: TGTGCCAGCAGCTCCGCAGGGGCATACGAGCAGTACTTC.

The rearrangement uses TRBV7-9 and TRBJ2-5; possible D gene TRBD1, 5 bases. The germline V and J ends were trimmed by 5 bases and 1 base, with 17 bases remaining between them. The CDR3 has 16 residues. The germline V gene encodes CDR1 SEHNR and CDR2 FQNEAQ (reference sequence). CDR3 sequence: CASSPRSTEIQETQYF. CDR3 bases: TGTGCCAGCAGCCCCCGGTCGACAGAAATCCAAGAGACCCAGTACTTC. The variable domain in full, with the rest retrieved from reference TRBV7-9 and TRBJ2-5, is DTGVSQNPRHKITKRGQNVTFRCDPISEHNRLYWYRQTLGQGPEFLTYFQNEAQLEKSRLLSDRFSAERPKGSFSTLEIQRTEQGDSAMYLCASSPRSTEIQETQYFGPGTRLLVL.

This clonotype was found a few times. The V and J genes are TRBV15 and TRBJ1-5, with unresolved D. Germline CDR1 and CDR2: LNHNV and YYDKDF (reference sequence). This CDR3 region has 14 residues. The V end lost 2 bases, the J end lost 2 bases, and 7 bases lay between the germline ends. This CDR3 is CATSRKQGNQPQHF. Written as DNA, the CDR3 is TGTGCCACCAGCAGAAAACAAGGCAATCAGCCCCAGCATTTT. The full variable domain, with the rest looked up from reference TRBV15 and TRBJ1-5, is DAMVIQNPRYQVTQFGKPVTLSCSQTLNHNVMYWYQQKSSQAPKLLFHYYDKDFNNEADTPDNFQSRRPNTSFCFLDIRSPGLGDTAMYLCATSRKQGNQPQHFGDGTRLSIL.

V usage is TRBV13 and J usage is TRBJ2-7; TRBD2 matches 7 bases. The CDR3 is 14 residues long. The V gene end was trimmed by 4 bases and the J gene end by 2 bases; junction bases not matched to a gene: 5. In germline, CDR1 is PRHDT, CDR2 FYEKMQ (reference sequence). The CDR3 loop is CASSSYGGTYEQYV. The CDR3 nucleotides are TGTGCCAGCAGCTCCTACGGGGGGACCTACGAGCAGTACGTC.

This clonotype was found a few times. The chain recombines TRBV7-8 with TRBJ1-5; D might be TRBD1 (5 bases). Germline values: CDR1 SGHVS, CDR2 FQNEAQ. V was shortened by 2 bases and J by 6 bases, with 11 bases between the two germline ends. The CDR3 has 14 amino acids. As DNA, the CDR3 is TGTGCCAGCAGCTTAACTTCGGGGGGTCAGCCCCAGCATTTT. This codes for CASSLTSGGQPQHF.

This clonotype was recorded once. CDR3 amino acids: CSARDGADSYEQYV. The CDR3 coding sequence is TGCAGTGCTAGAGATGGGGCCGATTCCTACGAGCAGTACGTC. This sequence joins TRBV20-1 and TRBJ2-7, with TRBD1 as a possible D gene (5 bases). The CDR3 is 14 residues long. V was cut by 0 bases and J by 1 base, with 10 bases left in between. Germline values: CDR1 DFQATT, CDR2 SNEGSKA (reference sequence).

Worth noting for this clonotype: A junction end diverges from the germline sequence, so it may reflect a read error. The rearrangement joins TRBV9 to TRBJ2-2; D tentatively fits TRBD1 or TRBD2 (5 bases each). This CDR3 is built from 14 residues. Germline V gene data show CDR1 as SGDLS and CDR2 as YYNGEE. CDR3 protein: CASSRGSETGDLFF. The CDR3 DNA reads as TGTGCCAGCAGTCGGGGATCTGAGACCGGGGACCTGTTTTTT.

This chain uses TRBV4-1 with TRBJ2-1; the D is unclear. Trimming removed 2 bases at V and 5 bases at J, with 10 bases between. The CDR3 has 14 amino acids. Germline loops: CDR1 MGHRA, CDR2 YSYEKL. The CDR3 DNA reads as TGCGCCAGCAGCCAATCTCCTCGGCACAATGAGCAGTTCTTC. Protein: CASSQSPRHNEQFF.

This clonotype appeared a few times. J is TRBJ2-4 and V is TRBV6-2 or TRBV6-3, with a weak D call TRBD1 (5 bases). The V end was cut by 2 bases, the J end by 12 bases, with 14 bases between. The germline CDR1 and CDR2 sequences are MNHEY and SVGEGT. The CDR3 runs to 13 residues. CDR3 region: CASSYGAGGPQYF. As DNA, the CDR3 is TGTGCCAGCAGTTACGGGGCAGGCGGCCCTCAGTACTTC.

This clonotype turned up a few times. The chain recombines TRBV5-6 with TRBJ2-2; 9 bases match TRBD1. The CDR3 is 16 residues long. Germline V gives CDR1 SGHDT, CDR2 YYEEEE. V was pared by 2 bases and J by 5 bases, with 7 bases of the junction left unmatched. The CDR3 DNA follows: TGTGCCAGCAGCTTACCCCCGGGACAGGGTACCGGGGAGCTGTTTTTT. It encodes CASSLPPGQGTGELFF.

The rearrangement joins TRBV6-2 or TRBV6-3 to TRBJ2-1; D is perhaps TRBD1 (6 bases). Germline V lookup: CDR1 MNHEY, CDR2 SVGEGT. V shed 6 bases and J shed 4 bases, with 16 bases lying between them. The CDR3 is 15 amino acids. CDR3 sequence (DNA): TGTGCCAGCAGGCAGTCCGGGACAAAATACAATGAGCAGTTCTTC. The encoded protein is CASRQSGTKYNEQFF.

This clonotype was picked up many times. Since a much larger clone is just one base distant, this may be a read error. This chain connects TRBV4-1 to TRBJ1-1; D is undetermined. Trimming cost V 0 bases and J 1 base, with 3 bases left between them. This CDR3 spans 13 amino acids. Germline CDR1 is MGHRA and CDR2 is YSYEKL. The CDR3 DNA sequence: TGCGCCAGCAGCCAAGACGGGAACACTGAAGCTTTCTTT. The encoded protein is CASSQDGNTEAFF.